This T cell receptor (beta chain) is drawn from a study of T cells in Graves' hyperthyroidism and ophthalmopathy. Across the whole study: Sampling of peripheral blood happened at initial diagnosis, prior to any treatment.

Germline V gene lookup returns CDR1 SGHTS and CDR2 YDEGEE. CDR3 length: 15 amino acids. With 3 bases clipped from V and 7 bases from J, the junction kept 9 bases outside the gene matches. Whole-study findings and limits: In blood, most of the thyroid clonotypes expanded above 0.001 were also present.

This clonotype was seen repeatedly, ten times or more. The target antigen is unknown. RNA transcripts provided the source from which TCR beta CDR3 regions were amplified. An initial round of RT-PCR targeting the TCR CDR3 relied on the HTBI primer set. One entry per CDR3 protein, called by TCRdb with MiXCR from the multiplex PCR reads. The repertoire holds a few hundred thousand distinct CDR3 sequences, with over 11% as singletons. The sample was blood. The receptor comes from a woman aged 30 to 39 with Graves' hyperthyroidism that later progressed to Graves' ophthalmopathy. The V and J genes are TRBV5-8 and TRBJ1-2; 10 nucleotides agree with TRBD1. CDR3 region: CASSSDRGHRFGYTF. The CDR3 bases are TGTGCCAGCAGCTCCGACAGGGGGCATCGGTTTGGCTACACCTTC.